The T cell receptor (beta chain) described here comes from a study of CD8+ T cells in alopecia areata. After isolation, RNA underwent reverse transcription to generate cDNA as the sequencing template. TCRdb's copy holds only in-frame clones and misses some; the assay was immunoSEQ multiplex PCR. The data show more than 200,000 clones, 67% seen once. The CDR3 totals 17 residues. The V gene end was trimmed by 1 base and the J gene end by 2 bases; junction bases not matched to a gene: 7. CDR1 and CDR2 from the germline V gene are LGHNA and YSLEER. The sequence came from a human donor with alopecia areata. The chain employs TRBV4-3 and TRBJ2-5, with 10 nucleotides matching TRBD2. The sequences come from CD4+ T cells sorted from blood, collected at week 0. Written as DNA, the CDR3 is TGCGCCAGCAGCCAAGTCCTAGCGGGGGTGGGGCAAGAGACCCAGTACTTC. Translation gives CASSQVLAGVGQETQYF.